The rows below give T cell receptor beta chains drawn from one sample of a study of OX40 agonist ivuxolimab in advanced cancers. Sequencing was performed with immunoSEQ multiplex PCR; in TCRdb, only in-frame clones are kept and a portion is missing. This sample has 15,000 to 25,000 clones, with roughly 70% found just once. The source was CD4+ or CD8+ T cells sorted from blood, collected in a trial of the OX40 agonist ivuxolimab. The receptors derive from an adult with an advanced solid tumor such as melanoma, head and neck, liver or kidney cancer. Each CDR3 is given with its conserved first and last residue. The D gene is left open where the match is weak. Not every row has a clone size; where given, it reads once, few, many or a size class.

d_call j_call v_call clone_size cdr3_aa cdr3_nt
TRBD1 TRBJ1-2 TRBV6-4 - CASSDKDRVDYGYTF TGTGCCAGCAGTGACAAGGACAGGGTGGACTATGGCTACACCTTC
TRBD2 TRBJ2-2 TRBV27 once CASSFKSTLAGGNTGELFF TGTGCCAGCAGTTTTAAGTCAACCCTGGCGGGAGGGAACACCGGGGAGCTGTTTTTT
TRBD1 TRBJ1-1 TRBV15 - CATSRDRTGGSNTEAFF TGTGCCACCAGCAGAGATAGGACAGGGGGCTCCAACACTGAAGCTTTCTTT
TRBD1 TRBJ1-1 TRBV4-1 - CASRQGPLVFF TGCGCCAGCAGACAGGGGCCATTGGTTTTCTTT
- TRBJ1-3 TRBV7-8 - CASSLALRAGGNTIYF TGTGCCAGCAGCTTAGCGCTGAGGGCAGGTGGAAACACCATATATTTT
TRBD1 TRBJ1-1 TRBV15 - CATQPYRGPTEAFF TGTGCCACTCAACCCTACAGGGGTCCCACTGAAGCTTTCTTT
- TRBJ2-1 TRBV27 - CASSLVGGGYNEQFF TGTGCCAGCAGTTTAGTGGGCGGCGGTTACAATGAGCAGTTCTTC
TRBD1 TRBJ2-3 TRBV18 - CASSFTGTASTDTQYF TGTGCCAGCTCATTCACCGGGACAGCAAGCACAGATACGCAGTATTTT
- TRBJ2-7 TRBV7-1 few CASSLLLRTYEQYF TGTGCCAGCAGTCTACTACTTCGTACCTACGAGCAGTACTTC
TRBD1 TRBJ1-1 TRBV28 - CASSFSGTGEAEAFF TGTGCCAGCAGTTTTTCCGGGACAGGGGAAGCCGAAGCTTTCTTT
- TRBJ2-1 TRBV4-3 few CASSQDGGLDGWVF TGCGCCAGCAGCCAAGATGGGGGGCTTGATGGGTGGGTCTTC
- TRBJ2-7 TRBV15 medium-sized CATSRTSGVSYEQYF TGTGCCACCAGCAGAACCTCCGGGGTCTCCTACGAGCAGTACTTC
TRBD1 TRBJ2-7 TRBV29-1 - CSVEGPGQDYEQYF TGCAGCGTTGAGGGACCGGGACAGGACTACGAGCAGTACTTC
TRBD2 TRBJ2-1 TRBV29-1 - CSVEDRLAGGYNEQFF TGCAGCGTTGAAGATAGACTAGCGGGGGGATACAATGAGCAGTTCTTC
- TRBJ2-2 TRBV6-6 few CAILLTGELFF TGTGCCATATTACTAACCGGGGAGCTGTTTTTT
TRBD1 TRBJ1-5 TRBV28 - CASSPDRYNQPQHF TGTGCCAGCAGCCCGGACAGGTACAATCAGCCCCAGCATTTT
TRBD1 TRBJ1-2 TRBV4-3 few CASSQDFRTGYGYTF TGCGCCAGCAGCCAAGATTTCAGGACAGGCTATGGCTACACCTTC
- TRBJ2-7 TRBV19 - CASSVDSTYEQYF TGTGCCAGTAGTGTCGACAGCACCTACGAGCAGTACTTC
- TRBJ1-1 TRBV7-9 - CASTLSVANTEAFF TGTGCCAGCACCCTTAGTGTCGCGAACACTGAAGCTTTCTTT
TRBD1 TRBJ2-4 TRBV27 - CASSLGTDKNIQYF TGTGCCAGCAGTTTGGGGACAGACAAAAACATTCAGTACTTC
TRBD2 TRBJ2-1 TRBV7-8 - CASSLEASGVPLYNEQFF TGTGCCAGCAGCTTAGAGGCTAGCGGGGTGCCCCTATACAATGAGCAGTTCTTC
TRBD1 TRBJ1-2 TRBV12-5 - CASARDRAYGYTF TGTGCTAGTGCGCGTGACAGGGCCTATGGCTACACCTTC
- TRBJ2-3 TRBV6-4 once CASAEGESTDTQYF TGTGCCAGTGCTGAGGGGGAGAGCACAGATACGCAGTATTTT
TRBD2 TRBJ2-1 TRBV2 - CASHGTSWAEQFF TGTGCCAGCCACGGGACTAGCTGGGCTGAGCAGTTCTTC
- TRBJ2-7 TRBV27 - CASSLLGVNYEQYF TGTGCCAGCAGTTTACTTGGGGTAAACTACGAGCAGTACTTC
- TRBJ2-7 TRBV6-1 - CASSEGRNSYEQYF TGTGCCAGCAGTGAGGGCCGAAACTCCTACGAGCAGTACTTC
TRBD2 TRBJ2-7 TRBV4-2 - CASSQTSGSYEQYF TGTGCCAGCAGCCAGACTAGCGGGAGCTACGAGCAGTACTTC
- TRBJ2-7 TRBV10-3 - CAISDTTIPYEQYF TGTGCCATCAGTGATACGACAATTCCCTACGAGCAGTACTTC
- TRBJ2-7 TRBV11-2 many CASSADVSYEQYF TGTGCCAGCAGCGCAGACGTCTCCTACGAGCAGTACTTC
- TRBJ2-5 TRBV6-5 - CASSYHPTQETQYF TGTGCCAGCAGTTACCATCCTACCCAAGAGACCCAGTACTTC
- TRBJ2-5 TRBV27 - CASSQQGSGETQYF TGTGCCAGCAGCCAACAGGGTTCTGGAGAGACCCAGTACTTC
- TRBJ2-2 TRBV28 - CASSFVVTGELFF TGTGCCAGCAGTTTCGTTGTCACCGGGGAGCTGTTTTTT
- TRBJ2-1 TRBV4-1 - CASSQDLWGTDNEQFF TGCGCCAGCAGCCAAGATCTCTGGGGTACGGACAATGAGCAGTTCTTC
- TRBJ1-5 TRBV2 - CASSEAGGRGNQPQHF TGTGCCAGCAGTGAAGCTGGGGGCAGGGGCAATCAGCCCCAGCATTTT
- TRBJ1-2 TRBV29-1 - CSVDRVAGSNYGYTF TGCAGCGTTGATAGGGTTGCGGGGTCTAACTATGGCTACACCTTC
- TRBJ1-1 TRBV4-1 - CASSQGREAFF TGCGCCAGCAGCCAAGGGAGAGAAGCTTTCTTT
- TRBJ2-3 TRBV5-4 - CASSLAYGDTQYF TGTGCCAGCAGCTTGGCCTATGGGGATACGCAGTATTTT
- TRBJ2-7 TRBV2 medium-sized CASSEVATALSYEQYF TGTGCCAGCAGTGAAGTCGCGACGGCACTCTCCTACGAGCAGTACTTC
TRBD2 TRBJ2-7 TRBV5-6 - CASSPGGGNFWEQYF TGTGCCAGCAGCCCGGGAGGGGGGAACTTCTGGGAGCAGTACTTC
- TRBJ1-2 TRBV7-9 once CASSPDGSYGYTF TGTGCCAGCAGCCCTGACGGTTCCTATGGCTACACCTTC
TRBD1 TRBJ2-7 TRBV10-2 few CASSVERHRGYEQYF TGCGCCAGCAGTGTGGAGAGGCACAGGGGCTACGAGCAGTACTTC
- TRBJ1-6 TRBV6-6 - CASSRTAGPNSPLHF TGTGCCAGCAGTCGTACAGCCGGCCCTAATTCACCCCTCCACTTT
TRBD1 TRBJ2-1 TRBV27 few CASSPGTGWDEQFF TGTGCCAGCAGCCCCGGGACAGGGTGGGATGAGCAGTTCTTC
TRBD1 TRBJ2-1 TRBV7-2 once CASSRLGQGAYNEQFF TGTGCCAGCAGCCGACTGGGACAGGGAGCCTACAATGAGCAGTTCTTC
- TRBJ1-2 TRBV6-4 - CATIRTVNYGYTF TGTGCCACCATTAGGACGGTTAACTATGGCTACACCTTC
TRBD2 TRBJ2-1 TRBV7-9 - CASSLIGLAGGPSGNEQFF TGTGCCAGCAGCTTAATCGGCCTAGCGGGGGGGCCGAGTGGCAATGAGCAGTTCTTC
TRBD1 TRBJ1-1 TRBV7-9 - CASRRTGDTEAFF TGTGCCAGCAGACGGACAGGGGACACTGAAGCTTTCTTT
- TRBJ2-3 TRBV4-2 once CASSQDGVIADTQYF TGTGCCAGCAGCCAAGATGGGGTCATAGCAGATACGCAGTATTTT
TRBD1 TRBJ2-7 TRBV7-9 - CASSLGQGFDEQYF TGTGCCAGCAGCCTGGGACAGGGGTTTGACGAGCAGTACTTC
- TRBJ2-2 TRBV27 medium-sized CASSSALIGELFF TGTGCCAGCAGTTCGGCGCTGATCGGGGAGCTGTTTTTT
- TRBJ2-7 TRBV5-6 few CASSGSNTIAYDHDF TGTGCCAGCAGCGGAAGTAACACAATCGCCTACGATCATGACTTC
TRBD1 TRBJ1-1 TRBV7-9 - CASSLQGGNTEAFF TGTGCCAGCAGCCTTCAGGGGGGGAACACTGAAGCTTTCTTT
- TRBJ2-7 TRBV5-6 - CASSSPGGAYEQYF TGTGCCAGCAGCTCACCCGGGGGCGCCTACGAGCAGTACTTC
- TRBJ1-2 TRBV5-6 - CASSGSDLLYGYTF TGTGCCAGCAGCGGATCGGACCTGCTCTATGGCTACACCTTC
TRBD2 TRBJ2-1 TRBV13 - CASRDTSGGFYNEQFF TGTGCCAGCAGAGACACTAGCGGGGGGTTTTACAATGAGCAGTTCTTC